This is a list of T cell receptor beta chains from one sample in a study of cytomegalovirus exposure and HLA in healthy donors. Assay: immunoSEQ multiplex PCR; the TCRdb copy retains only in-frame clones and omits some. The repertoire has approximately 220,000 clones, roughly 83% of them found once; the top ten carry roughly 0.71%. Sequencing was done on a sample of PBMCs. These receptors all come from a boy aged 2 to 10 in good health and CMV-seronegative. Both conserved end residues are part of each CDR3. A D gene is named only where the DNA matches it firmly.

J,D,V,DNA,CDR3
TRBJ1-6,NA,TRBV2,TGTGCCAGCAGTGCTTCGACTGCCTATAATTCACCCCTCCACTTT,CASSASTAYNSPLHF
TRBJ2-5,NA,TRBV7-2,TGTGCCAGCAGCTTAGCCGGAGTGACCCAGTACTTC,CASSLAGVTQYF
TRBJ2-1,TRBD2,TRBV7-2,TGTGCCAGCAGCCGTGAAACTAGCGGGGGGTACAATGAGCAGTTCTTC,CASSRETSGGYNEQFF
TRBJ2-1,TRBD2,TRBV11-2,TGTGCCAGCAGCCTACTAGCGGGCCGGATTCATGAGCAGTTCTTC,CASSLLAGRIHEQFF
TRBJ2-7,TRBD1,TRBV29-1,TGCAGCGTTGCCCCTCCGGGACAGGGAACCTACGAGCAGTACTTC,CSVAPPGQGTYEQYF
TRBJ1-3,TRBD1,TRBV4-2,TGTGCCAGCAGCCAAGATGTGGAACAGGGGGTCTTCGGAAACACCGTATATTTT,CASSQDVEQGVFGNTVYF
TRBJ2-2,NA,TRBV29-1,TGCAGCGCTCGGGGAGGCGGAGGCACCGGGGAGCTGTTTTTT,CSARGGGGTGELFF
TRBJ1-1,NA,TRBV15,TGTGCCACCAGCGTGGGGGGGCGAGTAGCTGAAGCTTTCTTT,CATSVGGRVAEAFF
TRBJ2-3,NA,TRBV5-1,TGCGCCAGCAGCTTTGGGGCAGCTAGCACAGATACGCAGTATTTT,CASSFGAASTDTQYF
TRBJ2-2,NA,TRBV6-5,TGTGCCAGCAGCCAAACCGGGGCCGGGGAGCTGTTTTTT,CASSQTGAGELFF
TRBJ2-1,NA,TRBV7-9,TGTGCCAGCCGGAGGTCAGGTGAGGCCTACAATGAGCAGTTCTTC,CASRRSGEAYNEQFF
TRBJ2-3,NA,TRBV30,TGTGCCTGGAGTGTTGGCGGAGATACGCAGTATTTT,CAWSVGGDTQYF
TRBJ1-1,TRBD1,TRBV19,TGTGCCAGTTCCCCGGGACAGGTCAACACTGAAGCTTTCTTT,CASSPGQVNTEAFF
TRBJ2-7,NA,TRBV13,TGTGCCAGCAGCAGGCGGACTTTAACCCCCTACGAGCAGTACTTC,CASSRRTLTPYEQYF
TRBJ2-1,NA,TRBV5-4,TGTGCCAGCAGCACGCGAGCGGGTAACAATGAGCAGTTCTTC,CASSTRAGNNEQFF
TRBJ1-2,NA,TRBV7-9,TGTGCCAGCAGCACCCTACCTTCAATTTATGGCTACACCTTC,CASSTLPSIYGYTF
TRBJ2-5,NA,TRBV18,TGTGCCAGCTCACCACGGGCAGCGCGAGGGGAGACCCAGTACTTC,CASSPRAARGETQYF